A single sample is the source of the 23 T cell receptor beta chains below, sequenced in a study of T cells in Graves' hyperthyroidism and ophthalmopathy. Authors of the study amplified TCR beta CDR3 regions from RNA transcripts. With the HTBI primer set, the TCR CDR3 went through a first round of RT-PCR. One entry per CDR3 protein results from TCRdb running MiXCR on the multiplex PCR reads. Among approximately 600,000 distinct CDR3 sequences listed, around 15% were seen once. The source material was blood. The receptors here all came from a young woman with Graves' hyperthyroidism.

For this clonotype: The germline gene is not matched at one end of the junction; a read error may be the cause. J is TRBJ1-5 and V is TRBV4-1, with 11 nucleotides matching TRBD1. Germline values: CDR1 MGHRA, CDR2 YSYEKL. The CDR3 covers 18 residues. DNA of the CDR3: TGTGCCAGCAGCCAAGATCCCAGCGGGACAGGGGGGAATCAGCCCCAGCATTTT. Protein: CASSQDPSGTGGNQPQHF.

There are many counts of this clonotype. The V gene is TRBV7-9, the J gene TRBJ2-5; tentatively, D is TRBD1 (6 bases). The V and J ends lost 5 bases and 2 bases respectively, with 12 bases between them. From germline, CDR1 is SEHNR and CDR2 FQNEAQ (reference sequence). There are 14 residues in the CDR3. The CDR3 is CASSGDRRQETQYF. In nucleotides, the CDR3 is TGTGCCAGCAGCGGAGACAGGCGACAAGAGACCCAGTACTTC.

This clonotype was counted ten times or more. The chain carries TRBV30 and TRBJ1-5, with D possibly matching TRBD1 (6 bases). V was shortened by 2 bases and J by 5 bases, with 13 bases between the two germline ends. This CDR3 is built from 14 residues. From germline, CDR1 is GTSNPN and CDR2 SVGIG (reference sequence). CDR3 in amino acids: CAWSPSGEDQPQHF. As DNA, the CDR3 is TGTGCCTGGAGTCCCTCAGGGGAGGATCAGCCCCAGCATTTT.

This clonotype showed up just a few times. The rearrangement joins TRBV12-3 or TRBV12-4 to TRBJ2-4; 7 positions match TRBD2. The CDR3 consists of 15 residues. The ends lost 6 bases at V and 6 bases at J; junction bases unmatched: 11. This chain's CDR3 is CASSLLGGGRNIQYF. The CDR3 bases are TGTGCCAGCAGCCTCTTGGGGGGGGGACGAAACATTCAGTACTTC.

This clonotype was detected only a few times. The chain employs TRBV25-1 and TRBJ1-1; D ambiguous. The CDR3 length is 14 residues. The germline V gene encodes CDR1 MGHDK and CDR2 SYGVNS. The V end lost 1 base, the J end lost 1 base, and 7 bases lay between the germline ends. CDR3 in amino acids: CASSELVENTEAFF. The CDR3 DNA follows: TGTGCCAGCAGTGAATTAGTGGAGAACACTGAAGCTTTCTTT.

The V and J genes are TRBV10-3 and TRBJ1-6, with D hard to call. The V end lost 7 bases, the J end lost 7 bases, and 2 bases lay between the germline ends. This CDR3 contains 10 residues. The germline gives CDR1 ENHRY, CDR2 SYGVKD. Here the CDR3 reads CAITNSPLHF. CDR3 in DNA: TGTGCCATCACGAATTCACCCCTCCACTTT.

This clonotype appeared many times. This sequence joins TRBV12-3 or TRBV12-4 and TRBJ2-1; D is unresolved. Trimming stripped 6 bases from V and 8 bases from J, with 14 bases between. The CDR3 runs 13 residues. CDR3 protein: CASSRVSPHEQFF. The CDR3 nucleotides read TGTGCCAGCAGCCGAGTATCCCCCCATGAGCAGTTCTTC.

This clonotype occurred many times. The chain combines TRBV20-1 with TRBJ2-7; weak D call: TRBD2 (6 bases). The length of the CDR3 is 17 residues. V shed 0 bases and J shed 0 bases, with 18 bases lying between them. Per germline, CDR1 DFQATT and CDR2 SNEGSKA (reference sequence). In nucleotides, the CDR3 is TGCAGTGCTAGAGATCTTGTCCGGGACTTGAACTCCTACGAGCAGTACTTC. This codes for CSARDLVRDLNSYEQYF.

The chain joins TRBV19 to TRBJ2-1, with D maybe TRBD1 (5 bases). CDR1 is LNHDA, CDR2 SQIVND, per germline (reference sequence). The CDR3 has 13 residues. V lost 1 base, J lost 10 bases, and 11 bases lay in between. The CDR3 DNA sequence: TGTGCCAGTAGTATAGCTAGGGGTGGCGAGCAGTTCTTC. Its translation is CASSIARGGEQFF. Full variable domain (remainder filled in from reference TRBV19 and TRBJ2-1): DGGITQSPKYLFRKEGQNVTLSCEQNLNHDAMYWYRQDPGQGLRLIYYSQIVNDFQKGDIAEGYSVSREKKESFPLTVTSAQKNPTAFYLCASSIARGGEQFFGPGTRLTVL.

This chain connects TRBV7-9 to TRBJ1-4, with D possibly being TRBD1 (6 bases). V lost 2 bases, J lost 0 bases, and 10 bases lay in between. Germline CDR1 and CDR2: SEHNR and FQNEAQ (reference sequence). CDR3 size: 16 residues. In nucleotides, the CDR3 is TGTGCCAGCAGCTTACGGGGGCCCGCAACTAATGAAAAACTGTTTTTT. Encoded protein: CASSLRGPATNEKLFF.

In this sample, this clonotype turned up many times. The chain uses TRBV12-3 or TRBV12-4 and TRBJ1-1, with D perhaps TRBD1 (6 bases). V lost 6 bases to trimming and J lost 5 bases, with 16 bases between them. This CDR3 is 14 amino acids long. Here the CDR3 reads CASSMTGVRTEAFF. In nucleotides, the CDR3 is TGTGCCAGCAGCATGACAGGCGTCAGGACTGAAGCTTTCTTT.

This clonotype was seen ten or more times. The chain uses TRBV11-2 and TRBJ2-1, with TRBD1 identical over 9 bases. CDR1 and CDR2 from the germline V gene are SGHAT and FQNNGV. This CDR3 region has 14 residues. Trimming cost V 5 bases and J 3 bases; bases outside gene matches: 2. The CDR3 DNA reads as TGTGCCAGCAGCGGACAGGGGTACTACAATGAGCAGTTCTTC. Protein sequence: CASSGQGYYNEQFF.

Points on this clonotype: An end of the junction differs from the germline gene, which may be a read error. The rearrangement links TRBV14 to TRBJ2-1, with no clear D. Germline V gene sequence: CDR1 SGHDN, CDR2 FVKESK. The CDR3 covers 13 residues. The CDR3 bases are TGTGCCAGCGGCCAAGTTAGGTTAGGGGAGCAGTTCTTC. Protein sequence: CASGQVRLGEQFF.

Ten or more counts support this clonotype. The V gene is TRBV9, the J gene TRBJ2-5, with 13 bases aligning to TRBD2. The germline V gene encodes CDR1 SGDLS and CDR2 YYNGEE. With 0 bases clipped from V and 1 base from J, the junction kept 3 bases outside the gene matches. The CDR3 sequence is 17 residues long. The CDR3 loop is CASSVGLAGGSQETQYF. The CDR3 nucleotides are TGTGCCAGCAGCGTAGGACTAGCGGGAGGATCCCAAGAGACCCAGTACTTC.

This chain links TRBV4-1 with TRBJ2-7; D is possibly TRBD2 (6 bases). V lost 3 bases, J lost 3 bases, and 15 bases lay in between. The germline V gene has CDR1 MGHRA and CDR2 YSYEKL. The CDR3 totals 15 residues. CDR3 protein: CASSQGGGLIYEQYF. In nucleotides, the CDR3 is TGCGCCAGCAGCCAGGGGGGAGGCCTCATCTACGAGCAGTACTTC.

The chain recombines TRBV4-1 with TRBJ2-7, with D hard to call. Germline loops: CDR1 MGHRA, CDR2 YSYEKL. This CDR3 has 12 residues. The V end lost 1 base, the J end lost 5 bases, and 6 bases lay between the germline ends. The CDR3 bases are TGCGCCAGCAGCCAAGGTCTTGACGAGCAGTACTTC. The encoded protein is CASSQGLDEQYF.

This clonotype was observed at least ten times. CDR3 in amino acids: CAISYRAYEQYF. The CDR3 DNA sequence: TGTGCCATCAGTTACAGGGCCTACGAGCAGTACTTC. This rearrangement joins TRBV10-3 to TRBJ2-7; maybe TRBD1 (6 bases). CDR3 length equals 12 residues. Per germline, CDR1 ENHRY and CDR2 SYGVKD. The ends were cut back, 5 bases at V and 2 bases at J, with 7 bases in the middle.

This clonotype appeared many times. This rearrangement joins TRBV7-3 to TRBJ2-1; a possible D gene is TRBD2 (6 bases). The CDR3 covers 16 residues. The V end lost 3 bases, the J end lost 6 bases, and 18 bases lay between the germline ends. Germline V gene sequence: CDR1 SGHTA, CDR2 FQGTGA. The CDR3 spells CASSFTSGSPSNEQFF. CDR3 DNA: TGTGCCAGCAGCTTCACCTCCGGGAGCCCTAGCAATGAGCAGTTCTTC.

This clonotype was picked up many times. This chain links TRBV20-1 with TRBJ2-3; possibly TRBD1 or TRBD2 for D (6 bases each). Trimming shortened V by 5 bases and J by 3 bases, and 18 bases separated the two germline ends. CDR1 and CDR2 (germline): DFQATT, SNEGSKA (reference sequence). The CDR3 is 15 residues long. CDR3 loop: CSAPFGGQRTDTQYF. The CDR3 nucleotides read TGCAGTGCTCCGTTTGGGGGGCAAAGGACAGATACGCAGTATTTT.

In this sample, this clonotype turned up many times. The chain recombines TRBV7-3 with TRBJ2-1; TRBD1 matches at 8 bases. The V gene's germline CDR1 is SGHTA and CDR2 FQGTGA. V dropped 2 bases and J dropped 8; count of bases not matched to a gene: 5. This CDR3 is built from 14 residues. This CDR3 reads CASSLQGAGDEQFF. For the CDR3, the DNA is TGTGCCAGCAGCTTACAGGGGGCTGGGGATGAGCAGTTCTTC.

This rearrangement joins TRBV6-5 to TRBJ1-5; tentatively, D is TRBD1 (5 bases). Trimming removed 0 bases from V and 5 bases from J, with 11 bases in between. This CDR3 spans 15 amino acids. Germline CDR1 reads MNHEY; CDR2 reads SVGAGI. The CDR3 here is CASSYSFQGYQPQHF. As DNA, the CDR3 is TGTGCCAGCAGTTACTCGTTTCAGGGTTATCAGCCCCAGCATTTT.

The chain combines TRBV24-1 with TRBJ2-1; 12 nucleotides line up with TRBD2. This CDR3 has 18 amino acids. V was pared by 9 bases and J by 0 bases, with 11 bases of the junction left unmatched. Germline lookup yields CDR1 KGHDR and CDR2 SFDVKD. The CDR3 DNA reads TGTGCCACCTCGGCGTGGACTAGCGGGAAAGGCTCCTACAATGAGCAGTTCTTC. Its protein product is CATSAWTSGKGSYNEQFF.

A few counts support this clonotype. The J gene is TRBJ1-2, the V gene TRBV27; D gene ambiguous. The CDR3 has 15 residues. Germline loops: CDR1 MNHEY, CDR2 SMNVEV (reference sequence). Trimming left V 5 bases short and J 5 bases short, with 18 bases between. This chain's CDR3 is CASSTAGEGLYGYTF. The CDR3 DNA sequence: TGTGCCAGCAGTACCGCGGGAGAGGGCTTATATGGCTACACCTTC.